This TCR beta chain is drawn from a study of human T cells and chemical hapten exposure. Unique molecular identifiers were affixed to discrete cDNA molecules within the library. How the authors handled the data: There were a median of around 100,000 TCRs per sample, with a range from roughly 20,000 to 750,000. In TCRdb, the reads were re-called with MiXCR into one record per CDR3 protein. TCRdb assigned the V and J calls; the authors' analysis was not used. The sample has about 120,000 distinct CDR3 sequences; 6.5% to 10% are singletons. In this sample, this clonotype turned up many times. Extraction yielded total RNA from whole blood (unfractionated). The clonotype was recovered from a human donor in good health. Some clones in this sample may be carry-over from other donors' samples. Source material: whole blood.

Here the CDR3 reads CASTRLGGQTYGYTF. The CDR3 coding sequence is TGTGCCAGCACTCGTTTGGGTGGACAGACCTATGGCTACACCTTC. J is TRBJ1-2 and V is TRBV27, with D maybe TRBD1 (6 bases). The CDR3 consists of 15 residues. The V end was cut by 7 bases, the J end by 4 bases, with 19 bases between. Germline CDR1 and CDR2: MNHEY and SMNVEV (reference sequence).